This paragraph reports one T cell receptor (beta chain). The CDR3 loop spans 14 amino acids. Germline values: CDR1 DFQATT, CDR2 SNEGSKA (reference sequence). V lost 6 bases and J lost 3; bases outside the gene matches: 6. TCR beta VDJ combinations and CDR3 sequences were profiled from genomic DNA. TCRdb ran MiXCR on the reads and lists one entry per CDR3 protein. The top ten clones hold 25% to 30% of a sample with 200,000 to 250,000 distinct CDR3 sequences, roughly 57% of them seen once. This specimen comes from a study of CD8+CD57+ T cells in acquired aplastic anemia. The chain uses TRBV20-1 and TRBJ2-2, with 8 bases matching TRBD1. The sequenced material came from sorted CD4+, CD8+, or CD8+CD57+ T cells (not recorded which) from PBMCs. This TCR derives from a human donor in good health. The CDR3 spells CSAQGAGDTGELFF. The CDR3, as DNA: TGCAGTGCCCAGGGGGCAGGGGACACCGGGGAGCTGTTTTTT.